This is a list of T cell receptor beta chains from one sample in a study of response to subunit inactivated influenza vaccine. TCRdb re-called the RT-PCR reads through MiXCR, storing one row per CDR3 protein. The table includes some 640,000 distinct CDR3 sequences, around 13% detected once. The sequencing here drew on PBMCs from blood, taken about 14 days before vaccination. The receptors originated from a man aged 50 or older who received an inactivated influenza vaccine. Each CDR3 is given with its conserved first and last residue. The D gene is left open where the match is weak. Only some rows state a clone size, as once, few, many or a class for expanded clones.

v_gene: TRBV27; j_gene: TRBJ2-5; d_gene: TRBD2; abundance: NA; CDR3aa: CASSGASGARGTQYF; CDR3nt: TGTGCCAGCTCGGGGGCTAGCGGGGCCCGTGGGACCCAGTACTTC
v_gene: TRBV6-8; j_gene: TRBJ2-3; d_gene: TRBD2; abundance: NA; CDR3aa: CASRGPGRADTQYF; CDR3nt: TGTGCCAGCAGGGGTCCCGGGAGGGCAGATACGCAGTATTTT
v_gene: TRBV4-3; j_gene: TRBJ1-3; d_gene: TRBD1; abundance: NA; CDR3aa: CASSQGRQGSGNTIYF; CDR3nt: TGCGCCAGCAGCCAAGGTAGACAGGGGTCTGGAAACACCATATATTTT
v_gene: TRBV7-2; j_gene: TRBJ1-4; d_gene: NA; abundance: NA; CDR3aa: CASSRSRLDEKLFF; CDR3nt: TGTGCCAGCAGCCGGTCAAGGTTGGATGAAAAACTGTTTTTT
v_gene: TRBV6-5; j_gene: TRBJ2-5; d_gene: NA; abundance: NA; CDR3aa: CASSYAWTQYF; CDR3nt: TGTGCCAGCAGTTACGCCTGGACCCAGTACTTC
v_gene: TRBV20-1; j_gene: TRBJ2-3; d_gene: NA; abundance: few; CDR3aa: CSATPTSTDTQYF; CDR3nt: TGCAGTGCTACCCCCACTAGCACAGATACGCAGTATTTT
v_gene: TRBV20-1; j_gene: TRBJ2-7; d_gene: NA; abundance: many; CDR3aa: CSASGGESSYEQYF; CDR3nt: TGCAGTGCTAGTGGCGGTGAATCCTCCTACGAGCAGTACTTC
v_gene: TRBV6-5; j_gene: TRBJ2-1; d_gene: TRBD2; abundance: few; CDR3aa: CASSYPSLAGEDNEQFF; CDR3nt: TGTGCCAGCAGTTACCCGTCGCTAGCGGGGGAAGACAATGAGCAGTTCTTC
v_gene: TRBV20-1; j_gene: TRBJ2-7; d_gene: TRBD2; abundance: many; CDR3aa: CSASLAGDPEQYF; CDR3nt: TGCAGTGCTAGTCTAGCGGGAGATCCCGAGCAGTACTTC
v_gene: TRBV12-3/TRBV12-4; j_gene: TRBJ2-5; d_gene: TRBD2; abundance: few; CDR3aa: CASSLRGGTTKQLVGKTQYF; CDR3nt: TGTGCCAGCAGTTTACGGGGAGGGACTACCAAACAATTAGTAGGGAAGACCCAGTACTTC
v_gene: TRBV3-1; j_gene: TRBJ2-5; d_gene: NA; abundance: NA; CDR3aa: CASSQGTFQETQYF; CDR3nt: TGTGCCAGCAGCCAAGGGACTTTCCAAGAGACCCAGTACTTC
v_gene: TRBV12-3/TRBV12-4; j_gene: TRBJ2-6; d_gene: TRBD2; abundance: NA; CDR3aa: CASSLTLAGSFGANVLTF; CDR3nt: TGTGCCAGCAGTTTAACCCTAGCGGGTTCATTTGGGGCCAACGTCCTGACTTTC
v_gene: TRBV7-9; j_gene: TRBJ2-7; d_gene: TRBD2; abundance: many; CDR3aa: CASSSGSGSYEQYF; CDR3nt: TGTGCCAGCAGCTCTGGTAGCGGGAGTTACGAGCAGTACTTC
v_gene: TRBV12-3/TRBV12-4; j_gene: TRBJ2-7; d_gene: NA; abundance: few; CDR3aa: CASRQGRVTYEQYF; CDR3nt: TGTGCCAGCAGACAGGGACGGGTTACCTACGAGCAGTACTTC
v_gene: TRBV12-5; j_gene: TRBJ1-1; d_gene: NA; abundance: few; CDR3aa: CASRVDPNTEAFF; CDR3nt: TGTGCTAGTCGCGTCGACCCGAACACTGAAGCTTTCTTT
v_gene: TRBV5-1; j_gene: TRBJ2-7; d_gene: NA; abundance: few; CDR3aa: CASSLGGSDEQYF; CDR3nt: TGCGCCAGCAGCTTGGGTGGTAGTGACGAGCAGTACTTC
v_gene: TRBV6-5; j_gene: TRBJ2-7; d_gene: NA; abundance: NA; CDR3aa: CASSYTTGSGEQYF; CDR3nt: TGTGCCAGCAGTTACACAACAGGGTCCGGCGAGCAGTACTTC
v_gene: TRBV29-1; j_gene: TRBJ1-2; d_gene: NA; abundance: NA; CDR3aa: CSVAEGGHGYGYTF; CDR3nt: TGCAGCGTTGCGGAGGGGGGGCATGGCTATGGCTACACCTTC
v_gene: TRBV7-9; j_gene: TRBJ2-3; d_gene: TRBD1; abundance: few; CDR3aa: CASSNGQGGTDTQYF; CDR3nt: TGTGCCAGCAGCAATGGACAGGGTGGCACAGATACGCAGTATTTT
v_gene: TRBV12-3/TRBV12-4; j_gene: TRBJ1-2; d_gene: TRBD1; abundance: few; CDR3aa: CASSPQGAGYGYTF; CDR3nt: TGTGCCAGCAGTCCTCAGGGGGCTGGCTATGGCTACACCTTC
v_gene: TRBV10-3; j_gene: TRBJ1-1; d_gene: NA; abundance: NA; CDR3aa: CAISESGTEAFF; CDR3nt: TGTGCCATCAGTGAGTCCGGGACAGAAGCTTTCTTT
v_gene: TRBV24-1; j_gene: TRBJ2-3; d_gene: TRBD1; abundance: many; CDR3aa: CATGRTGLADTQYF; CDR3nt: TGTGCCACCGGGAGGACAGGGTTGGCCGATACGCAGTATTTT
v_gene: TRBV7-3; j_gene: TRBJ2-1; d_gene: NA; abundance: NA; CDR3aa: CASSRGGADNEQFF; CDR3nt: TGTGCCAGCAGCCGAGGGGGAGCTGACAATGAGCAGTTCTTC